A single sample gave rise to the 22 T cell receptor beta chains below, sequenced in a study of T cell repertoires in cytomegalovirus infection. One entry per CDR3 protein results from TCRdb running MiXCR on the reads. Of approximately 700,000 distinct CDR3 sequences in the sample, approximately 40% were seen once. Material for sequencing was PBMCs. The receptors derive from a human donor in good health (CMV status not recorded). Some clones in this sample may be carry-over from other donors' samples.

The rearrangement uses TRBV6-8 and TRBJ2-5; D remains ambiguous. V was trimmed by 7 bases and J by 5 bases, leaving 11 bases between them. The CDR3 loop spans 12 amino acids. Germline V CDR1 and CDR2: MNHGY, SAAAGT. CDR3 protein: CASKGSGETQYF. The CDR3 coding sequence is TGTGCCAGCAAAGGTTCTGGGGAGACCCAGTACTTC.

This clonotype was picked up a small number of times. The chain carries TRBV7-3 and TRBJ1-1, with TRBD1 as a possible D gene (5 bases). V lost 6 bases, J lost 0 bases, and 17 bases lay in between. The CDR3 is 16 amino acids. Germline CDR1 and CDR2: SGHTA and FQGTGA. This CDR3 is CASSVLGGKLNTEAFF. The CDR3, as DNA: TGTGCCAGCAGTGTGCTGGGGGGAAAATTGAACACTGAAGCTTTCTTT. The variable domain in full, with the rest retrieved from reference TRBV7-3 and TRBJ1-1, is GAGVSQTPSNKVTEKGKYVELRCDPISGHTALYWYRQSLGQGPEFLIYFQGTGAADDSGLPNDRFFAVRPEGSVSTLKIQRTERGDSAVYLCASSVLGGKLNTEAFFGQGTRLTVV.

CDR3 nucleotides: TGCGCCAGCAGCAGGGACAGCGGGGATGAGCAGTTCTTC. The encoded protein is CASSRDSGDEQFF. The genes are TRBV5-1 and TRBJ2-1; D tentatively fits TRBD1 or TRBD2 (7 bases each). Germline CDR1 reads SGHRS; CDR2 reads YFSETQ. V lost 4 bases and J 8 bases, leaving 13 bases between the germline ends. CDR3 length: 13 amino acids.

The chain couples TRBV6-8 to TRBJ2-3; 7 positions match TRBD2. The CDR3 length is 15 residues. V gave up 5 bases and J gave up 1 base; unmatched junction bases: 6. Germline-derived CDR1 and CDR2 are MNHGY and SAAAGT. The CDR3 reads CASSGEGSGTDTQYF. In DNA form, the CDR3 reads TGTGCCAGCAGTGGGGAGGGGTCGGGCACAGATACGCAGTATTTT.

This chain connects TRBV7-9 to TRBJ2-7; 7 bases agree with TRBD2. V shed 7 bases and J 3 bases; nucleotides not matched to a gene: 12. Germline V gives CDR1 SEHNR, CDR2 FQNEAQ (reference sequence). This CDR3 has 15 residues. CDR3 protein: CASNEGRGSGYEQYF. The CDR3 bases are TGTGCCAGCAACGAAGGGCGCGGGAGCGGCTACGAGCAGTACTTC.

With regard to this clonotype: Germline and junction disagree at one end, which may indicate a read error. V gene TRBV12-3 or TRBV12-4 combines with J gene TRBJ2-3; no firm D call. The CDR3 runs to 13 residues. CDR3 DNA sequence: TGTTCCAGCAGTTTACTCTCCACAGATACGCAGTATTTT. It is translated as CSSSLLSTDTQYF.

The chain combines TRBV27 with TRBJ1-1; TRBD1 is a possible D gene (5 bases). Germline CDR1 MNHEY, CDR2 SMNVEV (reference sequence). The CDR3 is made up of 15 amino acids. V was pared by 2 bases and J by 2 bases, with 12 bases between. The CDR3 spells CASSLTGETNTEAFF. The DNA of the CDR3 is TGTGCCAGCAGTTTAACAGGAGAGACTAACACTGAAGCTTTCTTT.

This clonotype came up many times. This chain joins TRBV7-2 and TRBJ2-7; D perhaps matches TRBD2 (5 bases). Trimming removed 5 bases at V and 4 bases at J, with 9 bases between. The CDR3 extends over 12 amino acids. From germline, CDR1 is SGHTA and CDR2 FQGNSA. Written as DNA, the CDR3 is TGTGCCAGCAGCGTAACTAGGTACGAGCAGTACTTC. This translates into CASSVTRYEQYF.

The CDR3 DNA reads as TGTGCCAGCAGCTTACTACTTGCTGAAGCTTTCTTT. Protein: CASSLLLAEAFF. V usage is TRBV7-8 and J usage is TRBJ1-1; D unresolved. CDR1 SGHVS and CDR2 FQNEAQ come from the germline V gene. This CDR3 comprises 12 residues. The V and J ends lost 2 bases and 6 bases respectively, with 7 bases between them.

There are a few counts of this clonotype. The chain joins TRBV5-1 to TRBJ2-1; D gene unclear. In germline, CDR1 is SGHRS, CDR2 YFSETQ. Trimming shortened V by 0 bases and J by 3 bases, and 10 bases separated the two germline ends. The length of the CDR3 is 15 residues. The CDR3, as DNA: TGCGCCAGCAGCTTGGGGCCAGAAGGCTACAATGAGCAGTTCTTC. Its translation is CASSLGPEGYNEQFF.

This clonotype was counted between two and nine times. The chain links TRBV5-5 to TRBJ2-1, with TRBD2 matching over 7 bases. The CDR3 runs to 14 residues. Germline V gene data show CDR1 as SGHKS and CDR2 as YYEKEE (reference sequence). The junction had 9 bases not matched to a gene; V was cut back by 6 bases and J by 6 bases. CDR3 DNA sequence: TGTGCCAGCACCCCCCCAGCGGGGCCCAATGAGCAGTTCTTC. It codes for CASTPPAGPNEQFF.

This clonotype was recorded once. V gene TRBV4-1 combines with J gene TRBJ2-5, with 8 bases that match TRBD1. V lost 4 bases to trimming and J lost 5 bases; unmatched junction nucleotides: 6. Germline V gene sequence: CDR1 MGHRA, CDR2 YSYEKL. The CDR3 sequence is 14 residues long. Here the CDR3 DNA reads TGCGCCAGCAGCCGGACAGGGCTTTACGAGACCCAGTACTTC. Translated: CASSRTGLYETQYF.

This clonotype has more than one count but fewer than ten. V and J are TRBV15 and TRBJ1-1; tentative D call: TRBD1 (5 bases). The CDR3 sequence is 15 residues long. With 6 bases removed from V and 1 base from J, the gap between germline ends came to 15 bases. Germline V gene lookup returns CDR1 LNHNV and CDR2 YYDKDF (reference sequence). The CDR3 DNA sequence: TGTGCCACCAGGAAAACCGGGACGGCGAACACTGAAGCTTTCTTT. Its translation is CATRKTGTANTEAFF. The full variable domain, in which reference TRBV15 and TRBJ1-1 provide the parts outside the CDR3, is DAMVIQNPRYQVTQFGKPVTLSCSQTLNHNVMYWYQQKSSQAPKLLFHYYDKDFNNEADTPDNFQSRRPNTSFCFLDIRSPGLGDTAMYLCATRKTGTANTEAFFGQGTRLTVV.

The chain is built from TRBV5-1 and TRBJ2-1; the D gene is possibly TRBD2 (6 bases). This CDR3 has 15 amino acids. V lost 0 bases and J 3 bases, leaving 10 bases between the germline ends. Germline CDR1 and CDR2: SGHRS and YFSETQ. The CDR3 DNA reads as TGCGCCAGCAGCTTGGGGCGGGATCGCTACAATGAGCAGTTCTTC. Translation: CASSLGRDRYNEQFF.

A single count supports this clonotype. The rearrangement uses TRBV7-6 and TRBJ1-1; TRBD1 aligns across 8 bases. V lost 1 base, J lost 10 bases, and 11 bases stayed unmatched. Germline lookup yields CDR1 SGHVS and CDR2 FNYEAQ. CDR3 length equals 15 residues. This CDR3 reads CASSLVDRGMSAAFF. Written as DNA, the CDR3 is TGTGCCAGCAGCTTAGTAGACAGGGGTATGTCTGCAGCTTTCTTT.

The V gene is TRBV19, the J gene TRBJ2-1; 8 nucleotides agree with TRBD2. Germline CDR1 is LNHDA and CDR2 is SQIVND (reference sequence). V shed 2 bases and J 7 bases; nucleotides not matched to a gene: 4. The CDR3 is 14 amino acids. CDR3 loop: CASSIRGGANEQFF. The CDR3 nucleotides are TGTGCCAGTAGTATACGGGGGGGGGCTAATGAGCAGTTCTTC.

This clonotype was observed a handful of times. The rearrangement links TRBV2 to TRBJ2-3, with TRBD1 matching over 7 bases. CDR3 size: 14 residues. The V segment lost 5 bases and the J segment 3 bases; nucleotides outside the gene matches: 5. From germline, CDR1 is SNHLY and CDR2 FYNNEI. Here the CDR3 DNA reads TGTGCCAGCAGTACAGGGGTAAGGACAGATACGCAGTATTTT. This translates into CASSTGVRTDTQYF.

As concerns this clonotype: One end of the junction does not line up with germline, which may come from a read error. The J gene is TRBJ1-5, the V gene TRBV20-1; D uncertain. CDR3 length equals 14 residues. Germline V gives CDR1 DFQATT, CDR2 SNEGSKA (reference sequence). CDR3 sequence: CSASLSSSTQTQHF. The CDR3 DNA is TGCAGTGCTAGCCTTTCCAGTAGCACTCAGACCCAGCATTTT.

This clonotype was counted between two and nine times. V gene TRBV7-9 combines with J gene TRBJ2-7, with TRBD1 matching 10 bases. The CDR3 is 13 amino acids. V lost 8 bases to trimming and J lost 6 bases; unmatched junction nucleotides: 7. Germline CDR1 is SEHNR and CDR2 is FQNEAQ (reference sequence). In DNA, the CDR3 is TGTGCCAGCGAGCGGGACAGGGGCAGCGAGCAGTACTTC. Translating it yields CASERDRGSEQYF.

CDR3 region: CASSEGGPNTEAFF. The CDR3 DNA follows: TGTGCCAGCAGTGAGGGGGGCCCCAACACTGAAGCTTTCTTT. The chain employs TRBV2 and TRBJ1-1; TRBD1 might be the D (6 bases). This CDR3 contains 14 residues. Trimming shortened V by 3 bases and J by 2 bases, and 10 bases separated the two germline ends. CDR1 is SNHLY and CDR2 is FYNNEI in the germline V gene.

The V call is TRBV11-2, the J call TRBJ2-2; no clear D. Germline CDR1 and CDR2: SGHAT and FQNNGV. The CDR3 has 16 residues. Deletions cut 5 bases from V and 5 bases from J, with 18 bases between. Here the CDR3 DNA reads TGTGCCAGCAGCCCGGTCCTCCGGGTCGGGACCGGGGAGCTGTTTTTT. This encodes CASSPVLRVGTGELFF.

The V and J genes are TRBV20-1 and TRBJ1-1; 7 bases are a match to TRBD1. The CDR3 has 15 residues. Germline-derived CDR1 and CDR2 are DFQATT and SNEGSKA (reference sequence). The V gene end was trimmed by 3 bases and the J gene end by 6 bases; junction bases not matched to a gene: 13. The CDR3 is CSASPQGVKWSEAFF. The CDR3 nucleotides read TGCAGTGCTAGCCCCCAGGGGGTGAAATGGTCTGAAGCTTTCTTT.